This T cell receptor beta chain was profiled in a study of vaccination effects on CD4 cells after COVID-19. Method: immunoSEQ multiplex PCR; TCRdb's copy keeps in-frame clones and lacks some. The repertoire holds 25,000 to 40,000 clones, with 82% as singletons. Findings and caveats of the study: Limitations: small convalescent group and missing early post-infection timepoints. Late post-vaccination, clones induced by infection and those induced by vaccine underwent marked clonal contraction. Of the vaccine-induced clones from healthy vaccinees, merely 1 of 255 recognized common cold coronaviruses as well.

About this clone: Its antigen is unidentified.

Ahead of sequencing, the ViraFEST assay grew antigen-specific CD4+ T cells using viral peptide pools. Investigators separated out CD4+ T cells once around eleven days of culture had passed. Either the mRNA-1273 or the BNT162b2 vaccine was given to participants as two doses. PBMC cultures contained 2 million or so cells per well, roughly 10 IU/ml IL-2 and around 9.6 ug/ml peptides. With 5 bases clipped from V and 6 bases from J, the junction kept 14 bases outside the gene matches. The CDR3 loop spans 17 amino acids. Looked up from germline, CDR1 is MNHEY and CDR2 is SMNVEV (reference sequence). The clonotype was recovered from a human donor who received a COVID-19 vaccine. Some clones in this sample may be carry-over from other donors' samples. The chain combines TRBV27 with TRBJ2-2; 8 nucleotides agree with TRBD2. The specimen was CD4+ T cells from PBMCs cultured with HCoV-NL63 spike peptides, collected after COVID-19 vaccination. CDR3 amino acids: CASSTFLSSGGPGELFF. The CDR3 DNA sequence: TGTGCCAGCAGTACCTTCCTGAGCAGCGGGGGACCCGGGGAGCTGTTTTTT.